The 6 T cell receptor beta chains in this list originate from one sample, sequenced in a study of blood T cell repertoires in COVID-19. Clones were sequenced by immunoSEQ multiplex PCR, and TCRdb holds only the in-frame ones, with some missing. The sample shows 130,000 or so clones, approximately 90% of them seen only once. The sample consisted of peripheral blood. The source is a man aged 45 to 65 with active or convalescent COVID-19.

The rearrangement uses TRBV2 and TRBJ1-5; the D gene is possibly TRBD1 (6 bases). CDR1 SNHLY and CDR2 FYNNEI come from the germline V gene. Trimming took 1 base from V and 6 from J, leaving 13 bases between them. The CDR3 length is 15 residues. Here the CDR3 reads CASSEVLQGLQPQHF. Here the CDR3 DNA reads TGTGCCAGCAGTGAAGTCTTACAGGGCCTTCAGCCCCAGCATTTT.

The sample holds a few counts of this clone. V and J are TRBV11-2 and TRBJ2-7; 7 bases fit TRBD2. The CDR3 consists of 12 residues. CDR1 and CDR2 (germline): SGHAT, FQNNGV. J gave up 4 bases and V 5 bases, and 2 bases lay outside the gene matches. The CDR3 region has the DNA TGTGCCAGCAGCCGCGGGGGTTACGAGCAGTACTTC. It is translated as CASSRGGYEQYF.

This clone was seen more than once but under ten times. The sample holds other DNA sequences that translate to the same CDR3. CDR3 protein: CASSLRQDHTDTQYF. The CDR3 DNA follows: TGCGCCAGCAGCTTGAGGCAGGATCACACAGATACGCAGTATTTT. The rearrangement uses TRBV5-1 and TRBJ2-3; no firm D call. CDR1 and CDR2 (germline): SGHRS, YFSETQ. The V end lost 1 base, the J end lost 2 bases, and 11 bases lay between the germline ends. The CDR3 has 15 amino acids.

This chain connects TRBV7-8 to TRBJ2-7; D not resolved. From germline, CDR1 is SGHVS and CDR2 FQNEAQ. Trimming removed 1 base at V and 5 bases at J, with 15 bases between. The CDR3 has 15 amino acids. CDR3 sequence reads: CASSLGSVSPNEQYF. The CDR3 DNA is TGTGCCAGCAGCTTAGGGTCCGTATCGCCTAACGAGCAGTACTTC.

The gene calls are TRBV9 and TRBJ2-7; maybe TRBD2 (5 bases). This CDR3 spans 14 amino acids. Trimming stripped 0 bases from V and 4 bases from J, with 11 bases between. Germline V gene data show CDR1 as SGDLS and CDR2 as YYNGEE. In DNA, the CDR3 is TGTGCCAGCAGCGTAGGGACCGGACTTTACGAGCAGTACTTC. Translated, it gives CASSVGTGLYEQYF.

This chain links TRBV19 with TRBJ2-1, with 8 bases matching TRBD1. V lost 5 bases, J lost 10 bases, and 10 bases stayed unmatched. Germline V gives CDR1 LNHDA, CDR2 SQIVND (reference sequence). The CDR3 is 14 amino acids. As DNA, the CDR3 is TGTGCCAGTAGTGGAACAGGGGGTGGCTGGGAGCAGTTCTTC. Residues: CASSGTGGGWEQFF.